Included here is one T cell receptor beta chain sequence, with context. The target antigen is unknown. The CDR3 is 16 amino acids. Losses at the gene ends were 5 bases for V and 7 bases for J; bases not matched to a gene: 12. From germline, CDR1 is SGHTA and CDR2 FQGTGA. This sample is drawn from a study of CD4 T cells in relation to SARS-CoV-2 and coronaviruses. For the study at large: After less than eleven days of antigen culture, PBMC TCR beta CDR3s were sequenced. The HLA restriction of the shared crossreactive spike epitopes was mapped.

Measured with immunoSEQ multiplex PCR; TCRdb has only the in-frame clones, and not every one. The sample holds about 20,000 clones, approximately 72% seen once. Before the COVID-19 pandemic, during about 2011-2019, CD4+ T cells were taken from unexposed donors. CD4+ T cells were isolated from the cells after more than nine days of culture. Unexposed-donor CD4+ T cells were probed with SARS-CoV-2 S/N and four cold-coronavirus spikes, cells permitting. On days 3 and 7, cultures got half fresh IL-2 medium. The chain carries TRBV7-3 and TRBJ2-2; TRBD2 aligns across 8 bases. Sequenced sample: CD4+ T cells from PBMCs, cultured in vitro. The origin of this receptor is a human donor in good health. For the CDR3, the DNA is TGTGCCAGCAGCAGCCTCGGGGGGGGACTAGGCGGGGAGCTGTTTTTT. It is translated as CASSSLGGGLGGELFF.